This T cell receptor beta chain stems from a study of blood T cell repertoires in COVID-19. Study at large: The cDNA or gDNA used as material had been derived from T cells, B-cell-depleted T cells, or PBMCs.

J lost 5 bases, V lost 5 bases, and 8 bases had no gene match. CDR3 size: 15 residues. The germline gives CDR1 MNHEY, CDR2 SVGEGT. Original handling: Nucleated cell counts were estimated from reference gene primer amplification. Assay: immunoSEQ multiplex PCR; the TCRdb copy retains only in-frame clones and omits some. Clonal size and the V and J genes are those of that table, whereas D and trimming came from the DNA. The table has 220,000 or so clones, approximately 82% seen once. This receptor was obtained from a woman of 80 years or more with acute or convalescent COVID-19. The chain links TRBV6-2 or TRBV6-3 to TRBJ2-1; 8 nucleotides align to TRBD1. Sequenced material: peripheral blood. CDR3 region: CASSNPGQANNEQFF. CDR3 nucleotides: TGTGCCAGCAGTAATCCGGGACAGGCGAACAATGAGCAGTTCTTC.